The following is a TCR beta chain sequence with its context. Its antigen is as yet unknown. The repertoire was sequenced with immunoSEQ multiplex PCR; TCRdb's copy has only in-frame clones and lacks some. Of 500,000 or so clones in the sample, about 91% were seen once. The CDR3 is 19 residues long. The germline V gene has CDR1 LNHDA and CDR2 SQIVND (reference sequence). Unmatched junction bases numbered 10, after V lost 3 bases and J lost 2 bases. Treatment reported: around 19 received Ad26.COV2.S at low or high dose, single or two shots; 5 received placebo; per-sample allocation not given. Following the first vaccine or placebo injection, samples were taken on day 63. A Boston adult aged 18-55 years was the donor. Vaccination used an Ad26 vector expressing Wuhan-strain SARS-CoV-2 spike. This sample is part of a study of Ad26.COV2.S vaccination and SARS-CoV-2 variants. The study's findings and limits: Measurements of TCR breadth and depth may have given underestimates of the total T cell responses.

The genes are TRBV19 and TRBJ1-4, with 12 nucleotides matching TRBD1. The sequence derives from a person between 18 and 65 years old who received the Ad26.COV2.S COVID-19 vaccine or a placebo. Sequencing was performed on peripheral blood, taken in a trial of Ad26.COV2.S vaccine versus placebo. The chain's CDR3 is CASSIGPGQGASTNEKLFF. The CDR3 DNA reads as TGTGCCAGTAGTATTGGACCGGGACAGGGGGCATCGACTAATGAAAAACTGTTTTTT.